This T cell receptor (beta chain) was retrieved from a study of blood T cell repertoires in COVID-19. About the research overall: T cells, B-cell-depleted T cells, or PBMCs provided the cDNA or gDNA that served as material.

Losses at the gene ends were 5 bases for V and 4 bases for J; bases not matched to a gene: 8. CDR3 length: 15 amino acids. Germline V lookup: CDR1 MDHEN, CDR2 SYDVKM. Repertoires were generated with immunoSEQ multiplex PCR, while TCRdb's copy carries only in-frame clones and drops some. The sample lists about 100,000 clones, roughly 79% occurring once. The V call is TRBV28, the J call TRBJ2-7; the match to TRBD1 covers 10 bases. The sequenced sample was peripheral blood. The sequence came from a man aged 65 to 85 with active or convalescent COVID-19. For the CDR3, the DNA is TGTGCCAGCAGTCCTATCGGACAGGGGGGTTACGAGCAGTACTTC. It specifies CASSPIGQGGYEQYF.